Listed here are 15 T cell receptor beta chains from one sample, sequenced in a study of identifying expanded T cells in peripheral blood. This table comes from immunoSEQ multiplex PCR, and its TCRdb copy is limited to in-frame clones, with some not included. The data contain around 100,000 clones, approximately 89% of them singletons. Input material: blood. The receptors stem from a person between 18 and 75 years old in good health.

This clone was observed a few times. This chain uses TRBV6-5 with TRBJ1-2; D ambiguous. Germline V lookup: CDR1 MNHEY, CDR2 SVGAGI. The germline V and J ends were trimmed by 7 bases and 7 bases, with 19 bases remaining between them. The length of the CDR3 is 14 residues. CDR3 bases: TGTGCCAGCACCACGACTCGCGGACTAGTTGGCTACACCTTC. Translation: CASTTTRGLVGYTF.

V usage is TRBV7-6 and J usage is TRBJ2-1; 9 bases map to TRBD1. The V gene end was trimmed by 5 bases and the J gene end by 6 bases; junction bases not matched to a gene: 8. The CDR3 consists of 15 residues. Germline V CDR1 and CDR2: SGHVS, FNYEAQ. CDR3 DNA sequence: TGTGCCAGCAGCGCCGGGACAGGGAGTCTCAATGAGCAGTTCTTC. This translates into CASSAGTGSLNEQFF.

This rearrangement joins TRBV7-9 to TRBJ1-4; TRBD1 matches at 8 bases. The CDR3 is made up of 14 amino acids. Per germline, CDR1 SEHNR and CDR2 FQNEAQ (reference sequence). Losses at the gene ends were 4 bases for V and 7 bases for J; bases not matched to a gene: 5. CDR3 amino acids: CASSSQGAGEKLFF. In nucleotides, the CDR3 is TGTGCCAGCAGCTCGCAGGGGGCCGGTGAAAAACTGTTTTTT.

This chain links TRBV5-1 with TRBJ2-5, with 8 bases matching TRBD1. Germline V gene data show CDR1 as SGHRS and CDR2 as YFSETQ. Trimming took 7 bases from V and 2 from J; bases not matched to a gene: 13. CDR3 length: 16 amino acids. The DNA of the CDR3 is TGCGCCAGCCCCTGCGACAGGGGATTTGCTCAAGAGACCCAGTACTTC. Its protein product is CASPCDRGFAQETQYF.

In nucleotides, the CDR3 is TGTGCCAGCAAAACCCGGGGGAGGGATGAGCAGCCCCAGCATTTT. It codes for CASKTRGRDEQPQHF. The J gene is TRBJ1-5, the V gene TRBV27, with D possibly TRBD1 on 5 matching bases. The CDR3 spans 15 residues. V lost 7 bases to trimming and J lost 7 bases, with 20 bases between them. Germline lookup yields CDR1 MNHEY and CDR2 SMNVEV (reference sequence).

The chain is built from TRBV7-3 and TRBJ2-5; 12 bases align to TRBD1. CDR1 and CDR2 from the germline V gene are SGHTA and FQGTGA. The CDR3 is 16 residues long. V shed 2 bases and J 5 bases; nucleotides not matched to a gene: 6. CDR3 sequence (DNA): TGTGCCAGCAGCTTAGTTGGGACAGGGGGCTCGGAGACCCAGTACTTC. This encodes CASSLVGTGGSETQYF. Based on the CDR3 plus reference TRBV7-3 and TRBJ2-5, the full variable domain is GAGVSQTPSNKVTEKGKYVELRCDPISGHTALYWYRQSLGQGPEFLIYFQGTGAADDSGLPNDRFFAVRPEGSVSTLKIQRTERGDSAVYLCASSLVGTGGSETQYFGPGTRLLVL.

The chain carries TRBV4-1 and TRBJ1-3; D remains ambiguous. V dropped 0 bases and J dropped 0 bases, with 9 bases sitting between them. The CDR3 has 16 residues. Per germline, CDR1 MGHRA and CDR2 YSYEKL. The CDR3, as DNA: TGCGCCAGCAGCCAAGATGGGGTCGGCTCTGGAAACACCATATATTTT. Amino acid sequence: CASSQDGVGSGNTIYF.

This chain uses TRBV19 with TRBJ2-7; D tentatively fits TRBD1 or TRBD2 (5 bases each). Looked up from germline, CDR1 is LNHDA and CDR2 is SQIVND (reference sequence). V lost 4 bases and J 3 bases, leaving 16 bases between the germline ends. The CDR3 sequence is 15 residues long. The CDR3 protein is CASSTTAGRVYEQYF. The CDR3 nucleotides read TGTGCCAGTAGTACCACTGCGGGCAGGGTCTACGAGCAGTACTTC.

The rearrangement links TRBV30 to TRBJ1-2, with D perhaps TRBD1 (6 bases). V was shortened by 4 bases and J by 2 bases, with 17 bases between the two germline ends. Per the germline V gene, CDR1 is GTSNPN and CDR2 is SVGIG (reference sequence). CDR3 length equals 15 residues. CDR3 DNA sequence: TGTGCCTGGACTCGCCCAGGGGATGGGAACTATGGCTACACCTTC. It encodes CAWTRPGDGNYGYTF.

The V and J genes are TRBV27 and TRBJ2-7; D remains unclear. Germline CDR1 and CDR2: MNHEY and SMNVEV (reference sequence). This CDR3 is 13 amino acids long. The V end was cut by 6 bases, the J end by 0 bases, with 9 bases between. DNA of the CDR3: TGTGCCAGCAGAACTATGAGCTCCTACGAGCAGTACTTC. Encoded protein: CASRTMSSYEQYF.

The J gene is TRBJ1-1, the V gene TRBV10-3; tentative D call: TRBD1 (6 bases). Trimming shortened V by 3 bases and J by 6 bases, and 17 bases separated the two germline ends. CDR1 is ENHRY and CDR2 is SYGVKD in the germline V gene. The CDR3 has 15 amino acids. CDR3 residues: CAISDQNRVRPEAFF. The CDR3 bases are TGTGCCATCAGTGATCAGAACAGGGTGAGGCCTGAAGCTTTCTTT.

The DNA for the CDR3 is TGTGCCAGTATGACGGGTTCCACCGGGGAGCTGTTTTTT. It yields the protein CASMTGSTGELFF. The J gene is TRBJ2-2, the V gene TRBV19; D is uncertain. The V gene lost 7 bases and the J gene lost 4 bases, with 10 bases spanning the gap. CDR3 length equals 13 residues. The germline V gene has CDR1 LNHDA and CDR2 SQIVND (reference sequence).

V usage is TRBV5-1 and J usage is TRBJ1-1; D is possibly TRBD1 (5 bases). The length of the CDR3 is 14 residues. Trimming removed 0 bases from V and 2 bases from J, with 8 bases in between. Looked up from germline, CDR1 is SGHRS and CDR2 is YFSETQ. CDR3 DNA sequence: TGCGCCAGCAGCTTGGGTGACAGCAACACTGAAGCTTTCTTT. The encoded protein is CASSLGDSNTEAFF.

The chain joins TRBV7-9 to TRBJ2-2, with TRBD1 matching over 7 bases. With 3 bases clipped from V and 1 base from J, the junction kept 5 bases outside the gene matches. Germline lookup yields CDR1 SEHNR and CDR2 FQNEAQ (reference sequence). The CDR3 is 16 residues long. CDR3 sequence (DNA): TGTGCCAGCAGCTTTAGGGGGCAGCGGAACACCGGGGAGCTGTTTTTT. Protein product: CASSFRGQRNTGELFF.

The chain has TRBV6-1 and TRBJ1-5; the D gene is possibly TRBD1 (6 bases). This CDR3 has 19 residues. Germline CDR1 is MNHNS and CDR2 is SASEGT. Between the trimmed V and J ends, which lost 4 bases and 4 bases, there was a span of 26 bases. CDR3 region: CASSASLPTRGSTNQPQHF. The CDR3 DNA follows: TGTGCCAGCAGTGCATCTCTACCCACTAGGGGGTCCACGAATCAGCCCCAGCATTTT.